This TCR beta chain was captured in a study of blood T cell repertoires in COVID-19. TCRdb's table, derived via immunoSEQ multiplex PCR, lists solely in-frame clones and lacks some. The table lists over 200,000 clones, roughly 80% of them singletons. Germline V CDR1 and CDR2: SGHTA, FQGNSA. This CDR3 region has 17 residues. Deletions cut 0 bases from V and 4 bases from J, with 15 bases between. The sequencing sample was made of peripheral blood. This sequence joins TRBV7-2 and TRBJ2-2; tentative D call: TRBD2 (5 bases). This TCR came from a woman older than 75 with COVID-19, enrolled during active disease. The CDR3 nucleotides are TGTGCCAGCAGCTTAGCGGTCCCAATGGCGGGCACCGGGGAGCTGTTTTTT. This codes for CASSLAVPMAGTGELFF.